This T cell receptor (beta chain) was obtained from a study of blood T cell repertoires in COVID-19. Study-wide context: Some COVID-19 samples were acute and others convalescent; all came from the United States, Italy and Spain.

Authors' analysis steps: For nucleated cells, counts were estimated from reference gene primer amplification. TCRdb's copy holds only in-frame clones and misses some; the assay was immunoSEQ multiplex PCR. For V, J and clone size, that table is used; D and trimming come from the DNA. This sample has about 150,000 clones, with 85% to 90% found just once. Seattle-derived patients entered the study during active infection and were followed longitudinally. The CDR3 is made up of 12 amino acids. Trimming cost V 0 bases and J 4 bases, with 4 bases left between them. Germline V lookup: CDR1 LGHNA, CDR2 YNFKEQ.

The clonotype was recovered from a woman of 80 years or more with COVID-19, enrolled during active disease. The sequencing input was peripheral blood. The chain carries TRBV4-2 and TRBJ2-7; D uncertain. CDR3: CASSQDQYEQYF. Written as DNA, the CDR3 is TGTGCCAGCAGCCAAGACCAATACGAGCAGTACTTC.